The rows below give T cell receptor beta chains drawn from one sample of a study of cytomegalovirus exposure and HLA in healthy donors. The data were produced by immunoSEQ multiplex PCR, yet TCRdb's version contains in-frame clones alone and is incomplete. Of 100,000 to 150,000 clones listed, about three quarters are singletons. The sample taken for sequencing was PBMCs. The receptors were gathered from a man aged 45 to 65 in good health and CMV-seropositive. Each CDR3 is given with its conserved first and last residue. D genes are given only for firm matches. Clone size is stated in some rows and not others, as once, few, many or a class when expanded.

CDR3 protein: CASSWTSGSSGNTGELFF
CDR3 DNA: TGTGCCAGCTCATGGACTAGCGGGAGCTCAGGAAACACCGGGGAGCTGTTTTTT
D gene: TRBD2
V gene: TRBV18
clone size: once
J gene: TRBJ2-2

CDR3 protein: CASSRAGGQAQNIQYF
CDR3 DNA: TGTGCCAGCAGTCGAGCCGGGGGACAGGCCCAAAACATTCAGTACTTC
D gene: TRBD1
V gene: TRBV5-4
clone size: -
J gene: TRBJ2-4

CDR3 protein: CASSIAGGKGNQPQHF
CDR3 DNA: TGTGCCAGTAGTATCGCAGGGGGCAAGGGGAATCAGCCCCAGCATTTT
D gene: TRBD1
V gene: TRBV19
clone size: -
J gene: TRBJ1-5

CDR3 protein: CASSYVAGMNTEAFF
CDR3 DNA: TGTGCCAGCAGTTACGTAGCGGGCATGAACACTGAAGCTTTCTTT
D gene: -
V gene: TRBV6-5
clone size: -
J gene: TRBJ1-1

CDR3 protein: CASSRTGQSNYGYTF
CDR3 DNA: TGTGCCAGCAGTCGAACGGGACAGTCTAACTATGGCTACACCTTC
D gene: TRBD1
V gene: TRBV6-5
clone size: -
J gene: TRBJ1-2

CDR3 protein: CASSLNVKAPYGYTF
CDR3 DNA: TGTGCCAGCAGCTTAAACGTCAAAGCTCCCTATGGCTACACCTTC
D gene: -
V gene: TRBV11-2
clone size: -
J gene: TRBJ1-2

CDR3 protein: CASSLGSTGSGELFF
CDR3 DNA: TGTGCCAGCAGCTTAGGATCGACAGGGTCCGGGGAGCTGTTTTTT
D gene: TRBD1
V gene: TRBV7-9
clone size: -
J gene: TRBJ2-2

CDR3 protein: CASGPGFRTGDLIYEQYF
CDR3 DNA: TGTGCCAGCGGACCCGGGTTCAGGACAGGGGACCTAATCTACGAGCAGTACTTC
D gene: TRBD1
V gene: TRBV6-4
clone size: -
J gene: TRBJ2-7

CDR3 protein: CASSPGQGYGYTF
CDR3 DNA: TGCGCCAGCAGCCCGGGACAGGGCTATGGCTACACCTTC
D gene: TRBD1
V gene: TRBV4-1
clone size: -
J gene: TRBJ1-2

CDR3 protein: CASSDSVSYNSPLHF
CDR3 DNA: TGTGCCAGCAGTGACAGCGTGTCCTATAATTCACCCCTCCACTTT
D gene: -
V gene: TRBV6-1
clone size: -
J gene: TRBJ1-6

CDR3 protein: CASSFLVSAEAFF
CDR3 DNA: TGTGCCAGCAGTTTCCTTGTAAGCGCTGAAGCTTTCTTT
D gene: -
V gene: TRBV28
clone size: few
J gene: TRBJ1-1

CDR3 protein: CASSPGQPWDEQFF
CDR3 DNA: TGCGCCAGCAGCCCGGGACAGCCATGGGATGAGCAGTTCTTC
D gene: TRBD1
V gene: TRBV5-1
clone size: -
J gene: TRBJ2-1